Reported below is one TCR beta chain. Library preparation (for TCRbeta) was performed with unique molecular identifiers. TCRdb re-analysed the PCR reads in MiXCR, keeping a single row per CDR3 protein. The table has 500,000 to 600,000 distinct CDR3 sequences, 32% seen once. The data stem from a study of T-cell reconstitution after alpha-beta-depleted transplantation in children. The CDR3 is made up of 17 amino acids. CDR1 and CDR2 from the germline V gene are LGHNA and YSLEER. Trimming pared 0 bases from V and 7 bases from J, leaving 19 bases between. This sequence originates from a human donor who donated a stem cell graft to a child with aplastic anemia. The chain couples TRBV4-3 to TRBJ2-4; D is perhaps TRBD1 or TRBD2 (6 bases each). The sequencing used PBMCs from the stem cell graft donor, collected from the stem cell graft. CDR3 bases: TGCGCCAGCAGCCAAGATTTCTTTTCGGGGGCCAGGAACATTCAGTACTTC. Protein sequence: CASSQDFFSGARNIQYF.